This T cell receptor (beta chain) came from a study of graft-versus-host responses after intestinal transplantation. Across the whole study: The transplants performed in recipients were multivisceral, liver-intestinal, or isolated intestinal. Tacrolimus plus steroids were given to all recipients for 3 to 4 years, preceded by anti-thymocyte globulin induction. Study-level results: Early declines in HvG clones that occurred post-transplant were associated with peak circulating GvH clone levels. Allografts of patients with graft-donor T cell macrochimerism showed high graft-versus-host to host-versus-graft clone ratios.

The method was immunoSEQ multiplex PCR; TCRdb's version includes in-frame clones alone and lacks a portion of them. The repertoire holds some 110,000 clones, with roughly 93% as singletons. The germline CDR1 and CDR2 sequences are SNHLY and FYNNEI. With 4 bases removed from V and 2 bases from J, the gap between germline ends came to 15 bases. The CDR3 is 15 residues long. Notes on this clone: The antigen remains undetermined.

This sequence originates from a human donor who was the organ donor for an intestinal transplant. This sequence joins TRBV2 and TRBJ2-7; TRBD1 is a possible D gene (6 bases). This specimen consisted of unstimulated CD8+ T cells sorted from spleen or lymph node cells, obtained before transplant. The CDR3 loop reads CASSAWGRVPYEQYF. In nucleotides, the CDR3 is TGTGCCAGCAGTGCCTGGGGGCGGGTGCCCTACGAGCAGTACTTC.